This T cell receptor beta chain was retrieved from a study of Graves' ophthalmopathy and Graves' hyperthyroidism. Study at large: The stable label applied to hyperthyroidism with no ophthalmopathy within 18 months of follow-up. General study points: Most thyroid clonotypes with frequency above 0.001 were detected in blood too. A 13-signature model separated ophthalmopathy from stable hyperthyroidism, 87.88% sensitivity, about 81% specificity.

Newly diagnosed hyperthyroidism donors, aged 18 to 65, duration under 2 months. Transcripts of RNA were the source for amplifying TCR beta CDR3 regions. Following a first-round RT-PCR that used HTBI primers, a second-round multiplex PCR was carried out. TCRdb reprocessed the multiplex PCR reads via MiXCR and lists one record per CDR3 protein. Of over a million distinct CDR3 sequences listed, around a third are singletons. Trimming removed 1 base from V and 3 bases from J; junction bases left unmatched: 3. The germline gives CDR1 GTSNPN, CDR2 SVGIG (reference sequence). The CDR3 length is 14 residues. This clonotype was seen a single time. Its antigen is currently unknown.

V usage is TRBV30 and J usage is TRBJ1-5; 7 bases match TRBD1. The TCR sequence derives from an adult man with Graves' hyperthyroidism. Sequencing used peripheral blood or thyroid tissue (not recorded which). The chain's CDR3 is CAWSEGQNNQPQHF. For the CDR3, the DNA is TGTGCCTGGAGTGAGGGACAGAACAATCAGCCCCAGCATTTT.